This TCR beta chain derives from a study of tumor-infiltrating lymphocytes in localized non-small cell lung cancer. Whole-study context: The cohort mixed smokers and never-smokers, several histologies, and some post-neoadjuvant-chemotherapy samples. Study-wide findings and caveats: Each assay used a separate piece of the same tissue. TCR sequencing covered a subset of patients with enough tissue. Higher tumor T cell infiltration than in uninvolved lung was supported by TCRbeta sequencing.

In regard to this clone: Its target is not known.

Germline V gene lookup returns CDR1 SNHLY and CDR2 FYNNEI. V lost 7 bases to trimming and J lost 4 bases, with 13 bases between them. This CDR3 is built from 13 residues. Assay: immunoSEQ multiplex PCR; the TCRdb copy retains only in-frame clones and omits some. The sample carries fewer than 25,000 clones, 80% recorded once. This sequence joins TRBV2 and TRBJ1-2, with D perhaps matching TRBD1 (5 bases). The sample taken for sequencing was lung tumor tissue. The clonotype was recovered from a human donor with non-small cell lung cancer. CDR3 region: CASTRDQIYGYTF. The CDR3 DNA reads TGTGCCAGCACGAGGGACCAAATCTATGGCTACACCTTC.